This T cell receptor beta chain was captured in a study of shared clonotypes between healthy human individuals. Study summary: Aged 18 to 49, the donors were a couple of women and a few men. Study-level findings and limits: Large sequencing depth failed to make sorted-subset sequencing complete, rarefaction showed.

Worth noting for this clone: Antigen specificity is unknown.

The repertoire was sequenced with immunoSEQ multiplex PCR; TCRdb's copy has only in-frame clones and lacks some. The repertoire holds around 980,000 clones, with 78% as singletons. CDR3 size: 14 residues. Trimming cost V 4 bases and J 5 bases, with 14 bases left between them. CDR1 is SEHNR, CDR2 FQNEAQ, per germline (reference sequence). The sequencing sample was made of memory CD4+ T cells from PBMCs. The sample's subset: CD45RA-negative fraction. This chain connects TRBV7-9 to TRBJ1-1, with D maybe TRBD1 (5 bases). The clonotype was recovered from a man between 18 and 29 years old in good health. Some clones in this sample may be carry-over from other donors' samples. The CDR3 loop is CASSSGRGATEAFF. CDR3 nucleotides: TGTGCCAGCAGCTCGGGACGAGGCGCGACTGAAGCTTTCTTT.